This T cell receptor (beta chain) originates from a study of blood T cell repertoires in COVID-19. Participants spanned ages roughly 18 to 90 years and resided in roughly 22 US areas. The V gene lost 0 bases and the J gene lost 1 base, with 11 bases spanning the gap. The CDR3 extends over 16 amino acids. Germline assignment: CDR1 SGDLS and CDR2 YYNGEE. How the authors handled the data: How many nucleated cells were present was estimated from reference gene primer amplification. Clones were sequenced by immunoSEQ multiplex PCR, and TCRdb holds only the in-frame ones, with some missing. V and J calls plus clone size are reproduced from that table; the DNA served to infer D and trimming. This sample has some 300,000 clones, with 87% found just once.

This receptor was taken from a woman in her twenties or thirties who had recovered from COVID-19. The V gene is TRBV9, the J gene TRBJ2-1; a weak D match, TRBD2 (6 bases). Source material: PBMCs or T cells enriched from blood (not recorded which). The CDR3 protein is CASSVGGGVSYNEQFF. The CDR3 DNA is TGTGCCAGCAGCGTAGGTGGAGGGGTGTCCTACAATGAGCAGTTCTTC.